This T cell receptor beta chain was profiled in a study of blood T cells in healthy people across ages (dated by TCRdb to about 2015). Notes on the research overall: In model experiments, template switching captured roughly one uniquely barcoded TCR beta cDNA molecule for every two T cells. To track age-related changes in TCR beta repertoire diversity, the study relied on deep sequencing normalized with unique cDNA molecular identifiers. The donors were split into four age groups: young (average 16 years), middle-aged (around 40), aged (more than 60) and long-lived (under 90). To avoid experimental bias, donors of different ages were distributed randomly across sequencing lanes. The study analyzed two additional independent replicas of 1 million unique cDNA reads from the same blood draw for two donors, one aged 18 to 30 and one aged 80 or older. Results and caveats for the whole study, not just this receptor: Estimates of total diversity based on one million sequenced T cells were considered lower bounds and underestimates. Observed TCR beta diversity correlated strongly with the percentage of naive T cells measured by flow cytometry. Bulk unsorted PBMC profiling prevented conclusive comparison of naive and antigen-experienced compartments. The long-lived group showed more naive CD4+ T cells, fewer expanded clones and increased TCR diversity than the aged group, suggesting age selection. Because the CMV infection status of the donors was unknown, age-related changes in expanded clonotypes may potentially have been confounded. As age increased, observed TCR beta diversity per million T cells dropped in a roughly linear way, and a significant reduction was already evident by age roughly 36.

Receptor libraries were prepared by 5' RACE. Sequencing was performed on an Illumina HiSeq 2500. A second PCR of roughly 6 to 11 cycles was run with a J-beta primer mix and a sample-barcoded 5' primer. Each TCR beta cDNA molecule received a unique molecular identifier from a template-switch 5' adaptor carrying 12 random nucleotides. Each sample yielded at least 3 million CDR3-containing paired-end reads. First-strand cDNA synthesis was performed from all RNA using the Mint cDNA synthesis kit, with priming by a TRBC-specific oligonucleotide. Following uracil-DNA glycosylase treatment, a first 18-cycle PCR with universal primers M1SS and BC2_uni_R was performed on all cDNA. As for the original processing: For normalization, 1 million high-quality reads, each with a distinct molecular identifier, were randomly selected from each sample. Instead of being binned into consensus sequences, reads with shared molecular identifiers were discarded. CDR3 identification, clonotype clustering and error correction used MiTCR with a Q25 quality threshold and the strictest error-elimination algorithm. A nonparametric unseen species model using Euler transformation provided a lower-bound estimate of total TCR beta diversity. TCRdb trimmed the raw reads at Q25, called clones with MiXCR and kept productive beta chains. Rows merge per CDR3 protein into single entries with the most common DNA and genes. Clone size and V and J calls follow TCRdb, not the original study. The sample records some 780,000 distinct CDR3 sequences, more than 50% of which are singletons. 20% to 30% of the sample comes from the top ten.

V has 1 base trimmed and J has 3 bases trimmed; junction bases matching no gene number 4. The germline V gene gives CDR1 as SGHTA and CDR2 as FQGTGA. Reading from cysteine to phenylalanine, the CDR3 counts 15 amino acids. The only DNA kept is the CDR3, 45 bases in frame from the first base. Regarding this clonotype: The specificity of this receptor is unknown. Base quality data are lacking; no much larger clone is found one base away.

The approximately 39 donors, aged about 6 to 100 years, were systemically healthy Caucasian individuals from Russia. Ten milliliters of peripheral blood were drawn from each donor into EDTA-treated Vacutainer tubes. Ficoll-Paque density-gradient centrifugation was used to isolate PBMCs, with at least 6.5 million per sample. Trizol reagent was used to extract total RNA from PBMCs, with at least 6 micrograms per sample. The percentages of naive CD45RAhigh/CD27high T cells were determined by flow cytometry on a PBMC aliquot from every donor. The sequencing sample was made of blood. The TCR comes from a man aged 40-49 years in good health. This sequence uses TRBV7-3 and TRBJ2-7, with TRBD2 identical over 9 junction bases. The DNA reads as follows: TGTGCCAGCAGCTTAAGTAGCGGGGGTTTCTACGAGCAGTACTTC. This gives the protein CASSLSSGGFYEQYF. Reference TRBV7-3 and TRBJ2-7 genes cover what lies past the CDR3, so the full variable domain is GAGVSQTPSNKVTEKGKYVELRCDPISGHTALYWYRQSLGQGPEFLIYFQGTGAADDSGLPNDRFFAVRPEGSVSTLKIQRTERGDSAVYLCASSLSSGGFYEQYFGPGTRLTVT.